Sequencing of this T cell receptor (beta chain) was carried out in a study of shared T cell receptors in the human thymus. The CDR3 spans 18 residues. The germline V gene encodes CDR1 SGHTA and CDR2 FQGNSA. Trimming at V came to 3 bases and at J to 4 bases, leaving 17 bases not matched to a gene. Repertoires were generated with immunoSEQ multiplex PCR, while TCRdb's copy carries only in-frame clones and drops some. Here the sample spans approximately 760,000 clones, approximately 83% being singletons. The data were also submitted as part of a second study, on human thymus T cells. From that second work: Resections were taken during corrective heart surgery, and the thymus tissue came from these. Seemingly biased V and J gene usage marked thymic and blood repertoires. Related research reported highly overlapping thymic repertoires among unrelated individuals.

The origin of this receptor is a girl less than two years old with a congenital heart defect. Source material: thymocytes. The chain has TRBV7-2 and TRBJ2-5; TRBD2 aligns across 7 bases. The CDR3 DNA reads TGTGCCAGCAGCTTCACCCAAGTGGGGGGGGGTGGAGGAGAGACCCAGTACTTC. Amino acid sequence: CASSFTQVGGGGGETQYF. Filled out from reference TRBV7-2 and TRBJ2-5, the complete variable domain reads GAGVSQSPSNKVTEKGKDVELRCDPISGHTALYWYRQSLGQGLEFLIYFQGNSAPDKSGLPSDRFSAERTGGSVSTLTIQRTQQEDSAVYLCASSFTQVGGGGGETQYFGPGTRLLVL.